Listed below are T cell receptor beta chains from one sample, sequenced in a study of cytomegalovirus exposure and HLA in healthy donors. The table came from immunoSEQ multiplex PCR; TCRdb's copy has only in-frame clones and leaves some out. The table lists 150,000 to 200,000 clones, around four fifths of them singletons, with less than 2% in the top ten. Input material: PBMCs. These receptors came from a man aged 35-49 years in good health and CMV-seropositive. Each CDR3 is given with its conserved first and last residue. The D gene is left open where the match is weak. Where a row states a size, it is once, few, many or the class of an expanded clone; other rows omit it.

>TRBJ1-5|-|TRBV6-1|-
TGTGCCGGCTCTCCGGGGTATCAGCCCCAGCATTTT
CAGSPGYQPQHF
>TRBJ2-1|TRBD2|TRBV29-1|once
TGCAGCGTTGATACTAGCGGGAGTTATAACGGTGAGCAGTTCTTC
CSVDTSGSYNGEQFF
>TRBJ2-1|TRBD2|TRBV5-1|-
TGCGCCAGCAGCCTACAGACTAGCGGGTCCTACAATGAGCAGTTCTTC
CASSLQTSGSYNEQFF
>TRBJ2-1|TRBD2|TRBV7-2|-
TGTGCCAGCAGCTTAAACCGGGAGGTTAATGAGCAGTTCTTC
CASSLNREVNEQFF
>TRBJ2-6|-|TRBV7-2|-
TGTGCCAGCAGCTTAGACAGGCCCTCTGGGGCCAACGTCCTGACTTTC
CASSLDRPSGANVLTF
>TRBJ2-3|-|TRBV5-4|once
TGTGCCAGCAGCTTGGAGCTTGGCGGTCGCACAGATACGCAGTATTTT
CASSLELGGRTDTQYF
>TRBJ1-5|-|TRBV4-1|-
TGCGCCAGCAGCCAAGACCCATTGGGGGCGGAGCGTAGCAATCAGCCCCAGCATTTT
CASSQDPLGAERSNQPQHF
>TRBJ2-7|-|TRBV4-3|-
TGCGCCAGCAGCCAAGATCCCGGGGGCGAGCAGTACTTC
CASSQDPGGEQYF
>TRBJ1-1|-|TRBV2|-
TGTGCCAGCGGACGGCGGGGGTTGTACACTGAAGCTTTCTTT
CASGRRGLYTEAFF
>TRBJ2-7|-|TRBV7-2|-
TGTGCCAGCAGCTTAATCGGTAACTCCTACGAGCAGTACTTC
CASSLIGNSYEQYF
>TRBJ2-7|-|TRBV11-1|-
TGTGCCAGCAGCTTACGGAGAGCGGCAGGGGCCGACGAGCAGTACTTC
CASSLRRAAGADEQYF
>TRBJ2-3|TRBD2|TRBV4-3|once
TGCGCCAGCAGCCCGTGGATTAGCGGGAGCACAGATACGCAGTATTTT
CASSPWISGSTDTQYF
>TRBJ2-7|-|TRBV7-2|-
TGTGCCAGCAGCCCGTTTGAGGGAGAGACCTACGAGCAGTACTTC
CASSPFEGETYEQYF
>TRBJ2-5|-|TRBV19|-
TGTGCCAGTAGGGCGGGTCTCGGGGTCCAAGAGACCCAGTACTTC
CASRAGLGVQETQYF
>TRBJ2-1|TRBD2|TRBV5-1|-
TGCGCCAGCAGCCCGGGACTAGCGGGAGGGCAATCGACAAATGAGCAGTTCTTC
CASSPGLAGGQSTNEQFF
>TRBJ2-1|TRBD2|TRBV5-6|-
TGTGCCAGCAGCTTGGGGACTAGTCGGCCGATCTTC
CASSLGTSRPIF
>TRBJ1-5|-|TRBV2|-
TGTGCCAGCCACTTGAGAGGTCAGCCCCAGCATTTT
CASHLRGQPQHF
>TRBJ1-2|-|TRBV30|-
TGTGCCTGGAGTGTAATCGCAGGGGCGGGCTATGGCTACACCTTC
CAWSVIAGAGYGYTF
>TRBJ2-5|-|TRBV7-8|-
TGTGCCAGCAGCTTACGACTCGGACAGTATTTAGGAGAGACCCAGTACTTC
CASSLRLGQYLGETQYF
>TRBJ2-5|TRBD1|TRBV9|-
TGTGCCAGCAGCGCCGAGACAGGGGTCGGAGAGACCCAGTACTTC
CASSAETGVGETQYF
>TRBJ1-1|TRBD1|TRBV9|-
TGTGCCAGCAGTAGGACAGGGGGCGATTTAGGCGCTGAAGCTTTCTTT
CASSRTGGDLGAEAFF
>TRBJ1-4|TRBD1|TRBV28|-
TGTGCCAGCAGTTTATTGGGACAGCATGAAAAACTGTTTTTT
CASSLLGQHEKLFF
>TRBJ1-5|TRBD1|TRBV19|-
TGTGCCAGTAGCCACATAACGACAGGGGGCTGGGGCAATCAGCCCCAGCATTTT
CASSHITTGGWGNQPQHF
>TRBJ1-2|-|TRBV18|-
TGTGCCAGCTCACCATCTTTAGACAATTTGTTTTACACCTTC
CASSPSLDNLFYTF
>TRBJ1-5|TRBD1|TRBV5-1|-
TGCGCCAGCAGTTCCGCACCTACAGGGGGCAACCAGCCCCAGCATTTT
CASSSAPTGGNQPQHF
>TRBJ2-2|TRBD2|TRBV2|-
TGTGCCAGCAAAAGGCGGGAGGTGGGCACCGGGGAGCTGTTTTTT
CASKRREVGTGELFF
>TRBJ1-1|TRBD1|TRBV5-1|-
TGCGCCAGCAGCTGGCAGGGGGCTTTCGGGGGGACTGAAGCTTTCTTT
CASSWQGAFGGTEAFF
>TRBJ2-4|TRBD1|TRBV4-3|-
TGCGCCAGCAGCCTCGACAGGGGAGGCTTAAACATTCAGTACTTC
CASSLDRGGLNIQYF
>TRBJ2-6|TRBD2|TRBV6-4|-
TGTGCCAGCAGTGCCCACCCTCGGGTCGGGGGGTCTGGGGCCAACGGCCTGACTTTC
CASSAHPRVGGSGANGLTF
>TRBJ2-5|TRBD2|TRBV7-2|-
TGTGCCAGCAGCCTCGGAACTAGCGGGGTCGGGACCCAGTACTTC
CASSLGTSGVGTQYF
>TRBJ1-2|-|TRBV29-1|-
TGCAGCGTTTCACCCAGTAACTATGGCTACACCTTC
CSVSPSNYGYTF
>TRBJ2-2|TRBD1|TRBV5-6|-
TGTGCCAGCAGGAGGGGGCCGAACACCGGGGAGCTGTTTTTT
CASRRGPNTGELFF
>TRBJ2-5|-|TRBV6-6|-
TGTGCCAGCAGTACTTGGGAGACCCAGTACTTC
CASSTWETQYF
>TRBJ1-5|TRBD1|TRBV4-2|once
TGTGCCAGCAGCCAAGAAATACAGGGGGCCTATAGCAATCAGCCCCAGCATTTT
CASSQEIQGAYSNQPQHF
>TRBJ1-2|-|TRBV19|-
TGTGCCAGTAGGAGAGGGTTTCCGGGTGGCTACACCTTC
CASRRGFPGGYTF
>TRBJ1-1|-|TRBV16|-
TGTGCCAGCAGCCAAGATTGGGTGGGGGCTTCTGAAGCTTTCTTT
CASSQDWVGASEAFF
>TRBJ2-7|TRBD2|TRBV7-2|-
TGTGCCAGCAGCTTAAGGCGGGAGTGGGGCTACGAGCAGTACTTC
CASSLRREWGYEQYF
>TRBJ2-5|TRBD2|TRBV5-1|-
TGCGCCAGCAGCTTGGGAGCGGGAGGGGTGGAGACCCAGTACTTC
CASSLGAGGVETQYF
>TRBJ1-1|-|TRBV10-3|-
TGTGCCATCAGGGAGAGGACAGCCGAAGCTTTCTTT
CAIRERTAEAFF
>TRBJ1-1|TRBD1|TRBV18|-
TGTGCCAGCTCACCCCAGGGGGACACTGAAGCTTTCTTT
CASSPQGDTEAFF
>TRBJ2-1|TRBD2|TRBV27|-
TGTGCCAGCAGTGGCGGGAGGAGAGGCAATGAGCAGTTCTTC
CASSGGRRGNEQFF
>TRBJ1-5|-|TRBV27|-
TGTGCCAGCAAATCCCTGAGCAATCAGCCCCAGCATTTT
CASKSLSNQPQHF
>TRBJ2-7|-|TRBV5-1|-
TGCGCCAGCAGCGGGAGAGGCTACGAGCAGTACTTC
CASSGRGYEQYF
>TRBJ2-7|TRBD1|TRBV2|-
TGTGCCAGCAGTGCCGGGACAGGTACCTACGAGCAGTACTTC
CASSAGTGTYEQYF
>TRBJ2-3|-|TRBV5-6|few
TGTGCCAGCAGCTTGATAGCCAGGGGCACAGATACGCAGTATTTT
CASSLIARGTDTQYF
>TRBJ2-7|TRBD1|TRBV2|-
TGTGCCAGCAGAACAAGGGACAGGGGGACCTACGAGCAGTACTTC
CASRTRDRGTYEQYF
>TRBJ1-5|-|TRBV6-5|-
TGTGCCAGCAGTTTAGCCCCCGCTCCGTATCAGCCCCAGCATTTT
CASSLAPAPYQPQHF
>TRBJ2-7|-|TRBV5-4|-
TGTGCCAGCAGTCCAGACAGCCCCTACTCCTACGAGCAGTACTTC
CASSPDSPYSYEQYF
>TRBJ1-1|TRBD1|TRBV27|-
TGTGCCAGCAGTTTTCCGGGACAGGAGACTGAAGCTTTCTTT
CASSFPGQETEAFF
>TRBJ1-2|-|TRBV4-3|few
TGCGCCAGCAGCCAAGATAATTCCGGCGGCTATGGCTACACCTTC
CASSQDNSGGYGYTF
>TRBJ1-1|-|TRBV9|-
TGTGCCAGCAGCGTAGGGGGAGCGAACACTGAAGCTTTCTTT
CASSVGGANTEAFF
>TRBJ2-3|-|TRBV29-1|-
TGCAGCGTCTCACAGGAGGGGCGGGGCACAGATACGCAGTATTTT
CSVSQEGRGTDTQYF
>TRBJ2-2|TRBD1|TRBV2|-
TGTGCCAGCAGCGGACAGGGGGCCGGGGAGCTGTTTTTT
CASSGQGAGELFF
>TRBJ2-1|TRBD1|TRBV7-2|-
TGTGCCAGCAGCTCTACAGGGGCCAAGAATGAGCAGTTCTTC
CASSSTGAKNEQFF
>TRBJ2-7|TRBD1|TRBV5-1|-
TGCGCCAGCAGCTTAAACTCCGGGACAGGGGGCGACGAGCAGTACTTT
CASSLNSGTGGDEQYF